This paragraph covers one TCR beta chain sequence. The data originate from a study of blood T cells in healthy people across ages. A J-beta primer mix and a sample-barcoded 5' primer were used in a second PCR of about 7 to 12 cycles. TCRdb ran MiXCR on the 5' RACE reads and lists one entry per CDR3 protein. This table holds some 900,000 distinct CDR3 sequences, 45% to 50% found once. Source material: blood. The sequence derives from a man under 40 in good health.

The CDR3 region has the DNA TGTGCCACCAGTGATGTCCCGGGACAGGGATTCACAGATACGCAGTATTTT. Amino acids: CATSDVPGQGFTDTQYF. The chain uses TRBV24-1 and TRBJ2-3, with TRBD1 matching over 9 bases. Germline V gene data show CDR1 as KGHDR and CDR2 as SFDVKD. Losses at the gene ends were 3 bases for V and 2 bases for J; bases not matched to a gene: 8. CDR3 length: 17 amino acids.